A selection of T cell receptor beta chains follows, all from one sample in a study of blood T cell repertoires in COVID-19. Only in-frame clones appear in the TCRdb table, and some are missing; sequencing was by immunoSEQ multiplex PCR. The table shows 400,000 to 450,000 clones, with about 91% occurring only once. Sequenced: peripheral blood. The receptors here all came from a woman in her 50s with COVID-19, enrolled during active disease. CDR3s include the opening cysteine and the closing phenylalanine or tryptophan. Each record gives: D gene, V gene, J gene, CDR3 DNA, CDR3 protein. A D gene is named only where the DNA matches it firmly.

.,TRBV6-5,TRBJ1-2,TGTGCCAGCAGTTCCCAATCCGGGAATCATGGCTACACCTTC,CASSSQSGNHGYTF
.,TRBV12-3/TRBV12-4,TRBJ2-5,TGTGCCAGCAGTTCGGACCCGGGGGAGACCCAGTACTTC,CASSSDPGETQYF
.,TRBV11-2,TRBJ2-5,TGTGCCAGCAGCCAGGGTAGGCCCCGAGAGACCCAGTACTTC,CASSQGRPRETQYF
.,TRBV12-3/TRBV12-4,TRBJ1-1,TGTGCCAGCACTAGGACAGTGAACACTGAAGCTTTCTTT,CASTRTVNTEAFF
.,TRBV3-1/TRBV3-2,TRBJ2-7,TGTGCCAGCAGCTCGGGGGGGACAGTCTCCTACGAGCAGTACTTC,CASSSGGTVSYEQYF
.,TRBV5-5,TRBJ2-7,TGTGCCAGCAGCTTTGGGGCTACCTACGAGCAGTACTTC,CASSFGATYEQYF
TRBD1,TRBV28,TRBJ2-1,TGTGCCAGCAGGGGGGACAGGGTAGGCAATGAGCAGTTCTTC,CASRGDRVGNEQFF
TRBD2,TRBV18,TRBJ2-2,TGTGCCAGCTCCCGGGGACTAGCGGGGCAAAACACCGGGGAGCTGTTTTTT,CASSRGLAGQNTGELFF
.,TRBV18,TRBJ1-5,TGTGCCAGCTCACCCTATTATAGCAATCAGCCCCAGCATTTT,CASSPYYSNQPQHF
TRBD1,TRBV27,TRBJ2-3,TGTGCCAGCAGTTTATCCGGGACAGGGCCAGATACGCAGTATTTT,CASSLSGTGPDTQYF
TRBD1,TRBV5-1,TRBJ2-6,TGCGCCAGCAGCCCCACAGGGGGCTCTGGGGCCAACGTCCTGACTTTC,CASSPTGGSGANVLTF
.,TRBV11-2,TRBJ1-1,TGTGCCAGCAGCTTAGCCGGGGCTGAAGCTTTCTTT,CASSLAGAEAFF
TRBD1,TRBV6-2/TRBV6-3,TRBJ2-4,TGTGCCAGCAGTTGCGGGACAGGGCGTGCCAAAAACATTCAGTACTTC,CASSCGTGRAKNIQYF
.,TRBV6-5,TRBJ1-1,TGTGCCAGCAGTTACTCGGAGCTCGTGGGGCCTGAAGCTTTCTTT,CASSYSELVGPEAFF
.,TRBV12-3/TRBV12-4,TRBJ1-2,TGTGCCAGCAGTGCTGGGGCGTCTGGTGGCTACACCTTC,CASSAGASGGYTF
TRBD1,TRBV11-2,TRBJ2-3,TGTGCCAGCAGCCTACAGGGGGCGCTTCTGGCAGATACGCAGTATTTT,CASSLQGALLADTQYF
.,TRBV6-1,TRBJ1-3,TGTGCCAGCAGTGACCGAAGGACATATTCTGGAAACACCATATATTTT,CASSDRRTYSGNTIYF
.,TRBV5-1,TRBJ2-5,TGCGCCAGCAGCTTTGCAGGCGCTGGGGAGACCCAGTACTTC,CASSFAGAGETQYF
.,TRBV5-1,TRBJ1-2,TGCGCCAGCAGCTTGGAAGGGGCGAACTATGGCTACACCTTC,CASSLEGANYGYTF